The clone carrying this TCR beta chain is a singleton in its sample. Its antigen is currently unknown. Some clones are missing from TCRdb's copy, which holds only in-frame ones; the method was immunoSEQ multiplex PCR. The sample has around 78,000 clones, about nine tenths seen once. The time point was: after dendritic cell vaccination, including at tumor progression/relapse. The length of the CDR3 is 16 residues. The J segment lost 6 bases and the V segment lost 4 bases, leaving 13 bases of the junction unmatched. In germline, CDR1 is SGHRS, CDR2 YFSETQ. The data originate from a study of glioma-infiltrating T cells after dendritic cell vaccination. General study results and limits: Higher pretreatment TIL content predicted longer progression-free time and survival.

The V gene is TRBV5-1, the J gene TRBJ2-1; TRBD2 matches 7 bases. The sequencing here drew on blood, taken after dendritic cell vaccination. This TCR derives from a human donor with glioblastoma. The CDR3 coding sequence is TGCGCCAGCAGCCCAAGCGTGGGAGGGAGCCCCAATGAGCAGTTCTTC. Protein sequence: CASSPSVGGSPNEQFF.